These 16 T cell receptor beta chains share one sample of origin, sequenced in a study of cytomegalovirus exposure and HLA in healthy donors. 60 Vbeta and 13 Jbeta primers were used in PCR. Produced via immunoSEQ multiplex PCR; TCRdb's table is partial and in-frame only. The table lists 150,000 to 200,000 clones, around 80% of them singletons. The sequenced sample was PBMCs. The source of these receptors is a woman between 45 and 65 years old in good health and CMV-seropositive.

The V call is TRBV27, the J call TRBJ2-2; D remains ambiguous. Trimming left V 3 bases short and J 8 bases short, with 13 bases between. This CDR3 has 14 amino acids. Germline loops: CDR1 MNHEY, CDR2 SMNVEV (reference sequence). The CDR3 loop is CASSFSSGVGELFF. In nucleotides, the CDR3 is TGTGCCAGCAGTTTCTCCAGTGGAGTTGGGGAGCTGTTTTTT.

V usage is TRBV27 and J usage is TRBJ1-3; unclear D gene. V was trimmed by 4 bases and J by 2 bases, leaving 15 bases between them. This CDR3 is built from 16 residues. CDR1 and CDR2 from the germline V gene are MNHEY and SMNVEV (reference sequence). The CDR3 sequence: CASSSNSNPPGNTIYF. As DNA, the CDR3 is TGTGCCAGCAGTTCTAATAGCAACCCCCCTGGAAACACCATATATTTT.

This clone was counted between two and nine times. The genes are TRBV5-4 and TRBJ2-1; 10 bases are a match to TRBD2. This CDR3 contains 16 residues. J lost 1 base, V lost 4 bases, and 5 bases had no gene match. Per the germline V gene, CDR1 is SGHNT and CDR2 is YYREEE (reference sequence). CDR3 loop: CASSPRTSGSYNEQFF. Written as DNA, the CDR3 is TGTGCCAGCAGCCCCCGGACTAGCGGATCCTACAATGAGCAGTTCTTC.

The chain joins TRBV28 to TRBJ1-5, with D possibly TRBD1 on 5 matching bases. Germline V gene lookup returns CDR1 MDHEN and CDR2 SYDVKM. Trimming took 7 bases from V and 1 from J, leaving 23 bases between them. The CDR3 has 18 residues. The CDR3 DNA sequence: TGTGCCAGCACCCCATATCGGGGGAAAACTGGGAGCAATCAGCCCCAGCATTTT. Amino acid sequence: CASTPYRGKTGSNQPQHF. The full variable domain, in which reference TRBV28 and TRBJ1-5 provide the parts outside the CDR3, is DVKVTQSSRYLVKRTGEKVFLECVQDMDHENMFWYRQDPGLGLRLIYFSYDVKMKEKGDIPEGYSVSREKKERFSLILESASTNQTSMYLCASTPYRGKTGSNQPQHFGDGTRLSIL.

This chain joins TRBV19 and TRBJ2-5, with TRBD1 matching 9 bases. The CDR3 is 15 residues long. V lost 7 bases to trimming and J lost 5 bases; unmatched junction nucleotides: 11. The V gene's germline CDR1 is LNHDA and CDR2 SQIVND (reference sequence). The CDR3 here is CASTLTGQGSETQYF. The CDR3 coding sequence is TGTGCCAGTACTCTAACGGGACAGGGAAGCGAGACCCAGTACTTC.

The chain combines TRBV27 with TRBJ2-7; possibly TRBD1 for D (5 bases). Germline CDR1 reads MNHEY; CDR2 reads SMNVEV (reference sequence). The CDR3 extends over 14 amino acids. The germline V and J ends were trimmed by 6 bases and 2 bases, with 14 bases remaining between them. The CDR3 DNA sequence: TGTGCCAGCAGCAGTAGTCTAGGGGCCTACGAGCAGTACTTC. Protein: CASSSSLGAYEQYF.

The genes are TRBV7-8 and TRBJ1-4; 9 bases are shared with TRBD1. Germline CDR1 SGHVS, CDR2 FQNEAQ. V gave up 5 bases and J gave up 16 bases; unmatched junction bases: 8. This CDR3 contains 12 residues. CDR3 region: CASSPGTGYSFF. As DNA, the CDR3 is TGTGCCAGCAGCCCGGGGACAGGGTATTCGTTTTTT.

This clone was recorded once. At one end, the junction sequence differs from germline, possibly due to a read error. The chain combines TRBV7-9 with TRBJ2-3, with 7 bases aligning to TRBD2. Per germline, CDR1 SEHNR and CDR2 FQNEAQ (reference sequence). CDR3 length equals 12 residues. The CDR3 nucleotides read TGTTCCAGCAGCTCGTCGGGGGGTACGCAGTATTTT. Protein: CSSSSSGGTQYF.

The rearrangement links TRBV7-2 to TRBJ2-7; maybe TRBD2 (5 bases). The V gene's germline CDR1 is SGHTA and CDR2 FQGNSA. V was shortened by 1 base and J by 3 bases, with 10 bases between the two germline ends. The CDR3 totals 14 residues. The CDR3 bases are TGTGCCAGCAGCTTAGGTAGCGACCTCTACGAGCAGTACTTC. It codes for CASSLGSDLYEQYF. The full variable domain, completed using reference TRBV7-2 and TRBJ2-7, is GAGVSQSPSNKVTEKGKDVELRCDPISGHTALYWYRQSLGQGLEFLIYFQGNSAPDKSGLPSDRFSAERTGGSVSTLTIQRTQQEDSAVYLCASSLGSDLYEQYFGPGTRLTVT.

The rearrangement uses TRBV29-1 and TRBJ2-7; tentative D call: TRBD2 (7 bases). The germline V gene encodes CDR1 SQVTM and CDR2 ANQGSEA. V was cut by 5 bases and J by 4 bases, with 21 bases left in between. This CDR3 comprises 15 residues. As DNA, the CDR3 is TGCAGCGTTTATGGGGCCGGGGGGCACGAGTACGAGCAGTACTTC. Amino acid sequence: CSVYGAGGHEYEQYF.

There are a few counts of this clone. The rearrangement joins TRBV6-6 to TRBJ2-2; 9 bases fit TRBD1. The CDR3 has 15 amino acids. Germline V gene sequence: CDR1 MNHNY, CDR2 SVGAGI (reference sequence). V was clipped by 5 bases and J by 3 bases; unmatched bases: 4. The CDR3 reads CASSNRGRDTGELFF. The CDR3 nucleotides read TGTGCCAGCAGTAACAGGGGGCGCGACACCGGGGAGCTGTTTTTT.

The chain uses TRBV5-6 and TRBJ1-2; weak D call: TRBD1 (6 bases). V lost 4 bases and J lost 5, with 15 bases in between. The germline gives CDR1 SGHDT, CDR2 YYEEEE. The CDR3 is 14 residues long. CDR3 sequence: CASSTDVTGYGYTF. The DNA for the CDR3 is TGTGCCAGCAGCACCGATGTGACAGGATATGGCTACACCTTC. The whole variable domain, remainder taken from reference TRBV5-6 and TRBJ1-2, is DAGVTQSPTHLIKTRGQQVTLRCSPKSGHDTVSWYQQALGQGPQFIFQYYEEEERQRGNFPDRFSGHQFPNYSSELNVNALLLGDSALYLCASSTDVTGYGYTFGSGTRLTVV.

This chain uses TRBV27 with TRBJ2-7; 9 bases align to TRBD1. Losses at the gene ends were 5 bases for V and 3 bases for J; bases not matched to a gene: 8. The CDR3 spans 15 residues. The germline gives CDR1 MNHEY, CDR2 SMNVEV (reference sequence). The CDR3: CASSHPGQGNYEQYF. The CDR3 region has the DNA TGTGCCAGCAGTCACCCGGGACAGGGAAACTACGAGCAGTACTTC.

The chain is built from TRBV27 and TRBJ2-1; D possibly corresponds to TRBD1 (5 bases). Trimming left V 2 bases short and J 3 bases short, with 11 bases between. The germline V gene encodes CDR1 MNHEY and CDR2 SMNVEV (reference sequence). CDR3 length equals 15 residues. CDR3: CASSLGAGLYNEQFF. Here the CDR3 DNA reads TGTGCCAGCAGTTTAGGGGCAGGCCTCTACAATGAGCAGTTCTTC.

The CDR3 here is CASSPWGVIGGYTF. CDR3 bases: TGTGCCAGTAGTCCCTGGGGAGTGATCGGAGGCTACACCTTC. The chain has TRBV19 and TRBJ1-2; D not certain. Germline CDR1 LNHDA, CDR2 SQIVND (reference sequence). Trimming took off 5 bases at V and 8 bases at J, with 18 bases between the two ends. CDR3 length equals 14 residues.

The CDR3, as DNA: TGTGCCAGCAGCCTCACGGGTGGCTCTCCCCGGGATGAAAAACTGTTTTTT. This encodes CASSLTGGSPRDEKLFF. The chain has TRBV7-9 and TRBJ1-4; D unclear. The ends were cut back, 5 bases at V and 6 bases at J, with 22 bases in the middle. CDR3 length equals 17 residues. CDR1 and CDR2 from the germline V gene are SEHNR and FQNEAQ (reference sequence).